The 30 T cell receptor beta chains listed next were all sequenced from one sample in a study of blood T cell repertoires in COVID-19. Clones were read by immunoSEQ multiplex PCR, and TCRdb kept only the in-frame ones, dropping some. The table lists approximately 130,000 clones, roughly 81% of them singletons. The sample taken for sequencing was peripheral blood. Receptors originate from a human donor in a cohort sampled during active COVID-19.

The rearrangement joins TRBV4-1 to TRBJ1-3; TRBD1 aligns across 7 bases. This CDR3 comprises 17 residues. The germline CDR1 and CDR2 sequences are MGHRA and YSYEKL. Trimming took 2 bases from V and 0 from J; bases not matched to a gene: 7. The CDR3 DNA sequence: TGCGCCAGCAGCCAATTACCGACAGGGCTCTCTGGAAACACCATATATTTT. The encoded protein is CASSQLPTGLSGNTIYF.

The J gene is TRBJ2-2, the V gene TRBV7-6, with TRBD1 matching 7 bases. CDR1 and CDR2 from the germline V gene are SGHVS and FNYEAQ. Germline trimming cut 5 bases from V and 0 bases from J; bases unmatched to any gene: 3. There are 15 residues in the CDR3. CDR3 sequence (DNA): TGTGCCAGCAGCCTCGGGACAGCGAACACCGGGGAGCTGTTTTTT. The encoded protein is CASSLGTANTGELFF. Full variable domain (missing parts from reference TRBV7-6 and TRBJ2-2): GAGVSQSPRYKVTKRGQDVALRCDPISGHVSLYWYRQALGQGPEFLTYFNYEAQQDKSGLPNDRFSAERPEGSISTLTIQRTEQRDSAMYRCASSLGTANTGELFFGEGSRLTVL.

The V and J genes are TRBV6-5 and TRBJ2-3; perhaps TRBD1 as D (6 bases). V lost 5 bases, J lost 4 bases, and 13 bases lay in between. This CDR3 has 14 residues. The V gene's germline CDR1 is MNHEY and CDR2 SVGAGI. CDR3 residues: CASSRGGTPDTQYF. CDR3 DNA sequence: TGTGCCAGCAGTAGAGGGGGTACACCAGATACGCAGTATTTT.

Regarding this clone: Other DNA sequences in this sample translate to the same CDR3. The chain employs TRBV27 and TRBJ1-2; 11 bases are shared with TRBD1. V dropped 3 bases and J dropped 8; count of bases not matched to a gene: 2. The germline V gene has CDR1 MNHEY and CDR2 SMNVEV (reference sequence). CDR3 size: 13 residues. This chain's CDR3 is CASSLGQGGGYTF. The CDR3, as DNA: TGTGCCAGCAGTTTGGGACAGGGGGGCGGCTACACCTTC.

This sequence joins TRBV19 and TRBJ1-2, with 9 bases fitting TRBD1. Germline CDR1 LNHDA, CDR2 SQIVND (reference sequence). The CDR3 spans 13 residues. V gave up 4 bases and J gave up 8 bases; unmatched junction bases: 5. The chain's CDR3 is CASSNRGLGGYTF. CDR3 in DNA: TGTGCCAGTAGTAACAGGGGGCTGGGCGGCTACACCTTC.

V is TRBV15 and J is TRBJ2-5, with TRBD1 matching over 9 bases. From germline, CDR1 is LNHNV and CDR2 YYDKDF (reference sequence). The CDR3 runs 13 residues. The V gene end was trimmed by 5 bases and the J gene end by 5 bases; junction bases not matched to a gene: 3. CDR3 bases: TGTGCCACCAGCGGACAGGGGCGGGAGACCCAGTACTTC. It encodes CATSGQGRETQYF.

The chain joins TRBV6-4 to TRBJ1-2; 8 bases agree with TRBD1. This CDR3 region has 13 residues. Germline CDR1 is MRHNA and CDR2 is SNTAGT. V lost 5 bases and J lost 5; bases outside the gene matches: 4. The CDR3 loop is CASSRTGSYGYTF. CDR3 in DNA: TGTGCCAGCAGTCGGACAGGGAGTTATGGCTACACCTTC.

V and J are TRBV6-5 and TRBJ1-1, with 7 bases that match TRBD1. Trimming at V came to 5 bases and at J to 0 bases, leaving 6 bases not matched to a gene. From germline, CDR1 is MNHEY and CDR2 SVGAGI. This CDR3 has 15 residues. Here the CDR3 DNA reads TGTGCCAGCAGTCAGGAACAGGGGATGAACACTGAAGCTTTCTTT. Its translation: CASSQEQGMNTEAFF.

The chain recombines TRBV29-1 with TRBJ1-2, with D hard to call. The germline gives CDR1 SQVTM, CDR2 ANQGSEA. This CDR3 has 14 amino acids. The V and J ends lost 0 bases and 4 bases respectively, with 12 bases between them. CDR3 bases: TGCAGCGTTGAAGATACCACAGAACTCTATGGCTACACCTTC. Its protein product is CSVEDTTELYGYTF.

The chain has TRBV10-2 and TRBJ1-1; D is undetermined. The CDR3 has 13 amino acids. Looked up from germline, CDR1 is WSHSY and CDR2 is SAAADI. V was pared by 3 bases and J by 2 bases, with 7 bases between. CDR3 nucleotide sequence: TGCGCCAGCAGTGAAGGAGGAAACACTGAAGCTTTCTTT. This codes for CASSEGGNTEAFF.

The CDR3 sequence: CASSPQGARNTGELFF. For the CDR3, the DNA is TGTGCCAGCTCACCACAGGGGGCGAGGAACACCGGGGAGCTGTTTTTT. The V gene is TRBV18, the J gene TRBJ2-2, with 7 nucleotides matching TRBD1. Germline lookup yields CDR1 KGHSH and CDR2 LQKENI. The junction had 3 bases not matched to a gene; V was cut back by 1 base and J by 1 base. The CDR3 spans 16 residues.

The J gene is TRBJ2-5, the V gene TRBV30; 16 bases line up with TRBD2. The CDR3 is 18 amino acids. Germline values: CDR1 GTSNPN, CDR2 SVGIG (reference sequence). The J segment lost 2 bases and the V segment lost 3 bases, leaving 9 bases of the junction unmatched. CDR3 amino acids: CAWSSGLAGGDRQETQYF. Written as DNA, the CDR3 is TGTGCCTGGAGCTCGGGACTAGCGGGGGGGGATAGGCAAGAGACCCAGTACTTC.

This clone showed up just a few times. DNA of the CDR3: TGTGCCAGCTCACCTCAGTCCGGGGGAGAATACGGCTACACCTTC. Residues: CASSPQSGGEYGYTF. This chain links TRBV18 with TRBJ1-2, with D possibly TRBD1 on 5 matching bases. In germline, CDR1 is KGHSH, CDR2 LQKENI. The CDR3 consists of 15 residues. The V end lost 3 bases, the J end lost 8 bases, and 19 bases lay between the germline ends.

This rearrangement joins TRBV11-2 to TRBJ2-7, with a tentative D call TRBD1 (6 bases). Trimming removed 5 bases from V and 0 bases from J, with 17 bases in between. The CDR3 has 16 amino acids. Germline values: CDR1 SGHAT, CDR2 FQNNGV. The CDR3 DNA follows: TGTGCCAGCAGCCCCTCCCCCTGGGACATCTCCTACGAGCAGTACTTC. Its translation is CASSPSPWDISYEQYF. Full variable domain (outside the CDR3, taken from reference TRBV11-2 and TRBJ2-7): EAGVAQSPRYKIIEKRQSVAFWCNPISGHATLYWYQQILGQGPKLLIQFQNNGVVDDSQLPKDRFSAERLKGVDSTLKIQPAKLEDSAVYLCASSPSPWDISYEQYFGPGTRLTVT.

V is TRBV3-1 (or the pseudogene TRBV3-2) and J is TRBJ1-6; D gene ambiguous. Germline V gene data show CDR1 as LGHDT and CDR2 as YNNKEL (reference sequence). V was shortened by 4 bases and J by 7 bases, with 11 bases between the two germline ends. The CDR3 totals 14 residues. The CDR3 reads CASSPISRNSPLHF. The CDR3 DNA reads as TGTGCCAGCAGCCCGATATCTAGGAATTCACCCCTCCACTTT.

The rearrangement links TRBV25-1 to TRBJ2-6, with 7 bases lining up with TRBD2. Trimming removed 1 base from V and 1 base from J; junction bases left unmatched: 1. Germline CDR1 MGHDK, CDR2 SYGVNS. This CDR3 spans 16 amino acids. The CDR3 sequence: CASSEWGGSGANVLTF. The CDR3, as DNA: TGTGCCAGCAGTGAATGGGGGGGTTCTGGGGCCAACGTCCTGACTTTC.

The chain recombines TRBV4-2 with TRBJ1-5; D is ambiguous. The CDR3 extends over 16 amino acids. With 0 bases removed from V and 6 bases from J, the gap between germline ends came to 15 bases. The germline V gene encodes CDR1 LGHNA and CDR2 YNFKEQ. CDR3 amino acids: CASSQDPSGLVQPQHF. Written as DNA, the CDR3 is TGTGCCAGCAGCCAAGACCCCTCTGGGCTTGTTCAGCCCCAGCATTTT.

The rearrangement uses TRBV7-8 and TRBJ2-2; D gene unclear. V was cut by 5 bases and J by 2 bases, with 6 bases left in between. This CDR3 comprises 13 residues. Germline CDR1 and CDR2: SGHVS and FQNEAQ. The CDR3 loop reads CASSRPNTGELFF. CDR3 coding DNA: TGTGCCAGCAGCCGACCAAACACCGGGGAGCTGTTTTTT. Variable domain in full (rest from reference TRBV7-8 and TRBJ2-2): GAGVSQSPRYKVAKRGQDVALRCDPISGHVSLFWYQQALGQGPEFLTYFQNEAQLDKSGLPSDRFFAERPEGSVSTLKIQRTQQEDSAVYLCASSRPNTGELFFGEGSRLTVL.

This rearrangement joins TRBV12-3 or TRBV12-4 to TRBJ2-5; TRBD2 matches 7 bases. With 3 bases clipped from V and 5 bases from J, the junction kept 3 bases outside the gene matches. The CDR3 is made up of 13 amino acids. The CDR3 nucleotides are TGTGCCAGCAGTTTTCTAGCGGTGGAGACCCAGTACTTC. Translating gives CASSFLAVETQYF.

The count of this clone is one. The chain combines TRBV2 with TRBJ2-3, with D possibly TRBD2 on 6 matching bases. This CDR3 is 15 amino acids long. Trimming stripped 3 bases from V and 3 bases from J, with 13 bases between. From germline, CDR1 is SNHLY and CDR2 FYNNEI. Here the CDR3 reads CASSEGGIGTDTQYF. The CDR3 nucleotides read TGTGCCAGCAGTGAGGGGGGTATTGGGACAGATACGCAGTATTTT.

The chain employs TRBV3-1 (or the pseudogene TRBV3-2) and TRBJ2-7; D unclear. Germline CDR1 reads LGHDT; CDR2 reads YNNKEL (reference sequence). The CDR3 sequence is 13 residues long. V lost 5 bases, J lost 1 base, and 9 bases lay in between. For the CDR3, the DNA is TGTGCCAGCAGCGACCAGGCGTCCTACGAGCAGTACTTC. Its protein product is CASSDQASYEQYF.

The chain joins TRBV18 to TRBJ2-1; TRBD2 might be the D (7 bases). Germline V gene lookup returns CDR1 KGHSH and CDR2 LQKENI. Trimming pared 6 bases from V and 12 bases from J, leaving 18 bases between. The CDR3 runs 13 residues. CDR3 DNA sequence: TGTGCCAGCTCCCCGCGGCGGGGGCGCCCGCAGTTCTTC. Amino acid sequence: CASSPRRGRPQFF.

This chain joins TRBV6-6 and TRBJ2-7, with 9 positions matching TRBD1. V lost 2 bases to trimming and J lost 6 bases; unmatched junction nucleotides: 8. The germline CDR1 and CDR2 sequences are MNHNY and SVGAGI (reference sequence). The CDR3 is 15 amino acids. The CDR3 protein is CASSYRKGQGGEQYF. The DNA of the CDR3 is TGTGCCAGCAGTTACAGAAAGGGACAGGGAGGCGAGCAGTACTTC.

For this clone: The DNA is left out, because the CDR3 cannot be placed on it with certainty; the CDR3 is given as TCRdb lists it. V gene TRBV21-1 combines with J gene TRBJ1-3. TRBV21-1 is a pseudogene locus. Termini included, the CDR3 measures 16 amino acids. CDR3 protein: CASSKVGGGARNTIYF.

The rearrangement links TRBV25-1 to TRBJ1-2; 7 nucleotides match TRBD1. Germline V gene lookup returns CDR1 MGHDK and CDR2 SYGVNS. The V segment lost 6 bases and the J segment 4 bases; nucleotides outside the gene matches: 5. This CDR3 has 13 amino acids. As DNA, the CDR3 is TGTGCCAGCAGCCCGACAGGGCGCTATGGCTACACCTTC. Translating gives CASSPTGRYGYTF.

This CDR3 is CASSFGTNTGELFF. CDR3 in DNA: TGTGCCAGCAGCTTTGGGACTAACACCGGGGAGCTGTTTTTT. The rearrangement uses TRBV9 and TRBJ2-2; perhaps TRBD2 as D (6 bases). Trimming took off 4 bases at V and 2 bases at J, with 9 bases between the two ends. There are 14 residues in the CDR3. The V gene's germline CDR1 is SGDLS and CDR2 YYNGEE.

Notes on this clone: Distinct nucleotide sequences in the sample also encode this CDR3. The chain uses TRBV6-5 and TRBJ1-2; 8 bases are a match to TRBD1. CDR1 MNHEY and CDR2 SVGAGI come from the germline V gene. The CDR3 length is 14 residues. J was trimmed by 4 bases and V by 2 bases; bases with no gene match: 3. The CDR3 sequence: CASSYGQGGYGYTF. CDR3 nucleotide sequence: TGTGCCAGCAGTTACGGACAGGGTGGCTATGGCTACACCTTC.

The rearrangement uses TRBV7-9 and TRBJ1-2; D perhaps matches TRBD1 (5 bases). This CDR3 contains 15 residues. Germline V gene sequence: CDR1 SEHNR, CDR2 FQNEAQ (reference sequence). V was shortened by 7 bases and J by 4 bases, with 19 bases between the two germline ends. The CDR3 DNA reads TGTGCCAGCACCCAGGAGCCCCTTAGGGGCTATGGCTACACCTTC. Protein sequence: CASTQEPLRGYGYTF.

This sequence joins TRBV19 and TRBJ2-7, with D hard to call. Germline lookup yields CDR1 LNHDA and CDR2 SQIVND (reference sequence). The CDR3 spans 14 residues. V was trimmed by 0 bases and J by 4 bases, leaving 10 bases between them. DNA for the CDR3: TGTGCCAGTAGTATAGATCTATCCGGGTACGAGCAGTACTTC. As protein: CASSIDLSGYEQYF.

The rearrangement uses TRBV11-2 and TRBJ2-1; 9 bases are a match to TRBD2. From germline, CDR1 is SGHAT and CDR2 FQNNGV. V dropped 5 bases and J dropped 3; count of bases not matched to a gene: 5. The CDR3 runs 15 residues. CDR3 amino acids: CASSELAGLYNEQFF. The CDR3 DNA reads TGTGCCAGCAGCGAACTAGCGGGCCTCTACAATGAGCAGTTCTTC. Complete variable domain (other parts from reference TRBV11-2 and TRBJ2-1): EAGVAQSPRYKIIEKRQSVAFWCNPISGHATLYWYQQILGQGPKLLIQFQNNGVVDDSQLPKDRFSAERLKGVDSTLKIQPAKLEDSAVYLCASSELAGLYNEQFFGPGTRLTVL.